This T cell receptor beta chain was sequenced during a study of shared clonotypes between healthy human individuals. The data were produced by immunoSEQ multiplex PCR, yet TCRdb's version contains in-frame clones alone and is incomplete. The table records roughly 2 million clones, roughly 94% of them present only once. In this sample, this clone turned up once. V lost 4 bases, J lost 9 bases, and 16 bases lay in between. Germline loops: CDR1 SGHVS, CDR2 FNYEAQ. The CDR3 runs 14 residues. The sequence was obtained from a man in his late teens or twenties in good health. This chain joins TRBV7-6 and TRBJ2-1; D is perhaps TRBD1 or TRBD2 (5 bases each). Sequenced material: naive CD4+ T cells sorted from blood. Specified subset: CD45RA+ positively selected. CDR3 residues: CASSSVGTSGEQFF. CDR3 DNA: TGTGCCAGCAGCTCGGTTGGGACCTCGGGTGAGCAGTTCTTC.